Below, 16 T cell receptor beta chains from the same sample are listed, as sequenced in a study of blood T cell repertoires in COVID-19. Clones were sequenced by immunoSEQ multiplex PCR, and TCRdb holds only the in-frame ones, with some missing. This table holds about 160,000 clones, about 90% found once. Material: peripheral blood. These receptor sequences come from a man aged 25 to 45 with COVID-19, enrolled during active disease.

The V call is TRBV9, the J call TRBJ2-5, with a possible D match to TRBD1 (5 bases). The CDR3 is 15 amino acids. The ends were cut back, 2 bases at V and 2 bases at J, with 13 bases in the middle. Looked up from germline, CDR1 is SGDLS and CDR2 is YYNGEE. In nucleotides, the CDR3 is TGTGCCAGCAGCGTGGCAGGGTGGGGACAAGAGACCCAGTACTTC. Translation gives CASSVAGWGQETQYF.

This chain uses TRBV19 with TRBJ2-7, with D perhaps TRBD1 (6 bases). The CDR3 sequence is 15 residues long. Germline V gene lookup returns CDR1 LNHDA and CDR2 SQIVND (reference sequence). V was pared by 1 base and J by 4 bases, with 14 bases between. CDR3 nucleotides: TGTGCCAGTAGTATAGTGGGCAGGCAGGGGTACGAGCAGTACTTC. This encodes CASSIVGRQGYEQYF.

The chain has TRBV12-3 or TRBV12-4 and TRBJ1-1; D not certain. V gave up 4 bases and J gave up 8 bases, with 14 bases separating them. The CDR3 contains 13 residues. The CDR3 region is CASSYGRVPEAFF. CDR3 DNA sequence: TGTGCCAGCAGTTATGGTAGAGTCCCCGAAGCTTTCTTT.

The chain is built from TRBV10-2 and TRBJ2-1; D perhaps matches TRBD2 (6 bases). Trimming removed 3 bases at V and 10 bases at J, with 7 bases between. CDR3 length: 11 amino acids. The germline V gene encodes CDR1 WSHSY and CDR2 SAAADI. CDR3 region: CASSDRGEQFF. CDR3 nucleotide sequence: TGCGCCAGCAGTGACCGGGGGGAGCAGTTCTTC.

This rearrangement joins TRBV20-1 to TRBJ2-7; no clear D. This CDR3 is 11 amino acids long. The V and J ends lost 5 bases and 4 bases respectively, with 9 bases between them. CDR1 and CDR2 from the germline V gene are DFQATT and SNEGSKA (reference sequence). The CDR3 sequence: CSARVTYEQYF. In DNA form, the CDR3 reads TGCAGTGCTCGGGTAACATACGAGCAGTACTTC.

The chain combines TRBV18 with TRBJ1-6; the D gene is possibly TRBD1 (6 bases). In germline, CDR1 is KGHSH, CDR2 LQKENI. The germline V and J ends were trimmed by 3 bases and 8 bases, with 17 bases remaining between them. The CDR3 runs 16 residues. CDR3 in amino acids: CASSPRRGAADSPLHF. The CDR3 coding sequence is TGTGCCAGCTCACCGAGACGGGGGGCTGCCGATTCACCCCTCCACTTT.

The V call is TRBV29-1, the J call TRBJ2-5; TRBD1 aligns across 8 bases. Germline CDR1 reads SQVTM; CDR2 reads ANQGSEA. Trimming cost V 3 bases and J 1 base; bases outside gene matches: 7. This CDR3 is 15 amino acids long. DNA of the CDR3: TGCAGCGTTGACCCTAGACAGGGGACCCAAGAGACCCAGTACTTC. This translates into CSVDPRQGTQETQYF.

The count of this clone is one. This chain uses TRBV4-3 with TRBJ1-2; no clear D. This CDR3 contains 17 residues. CDR1 and CDR2 from the germline V gene are LGHNA and YSLEER. V lost 0 bases and J 4 bases, leaving 18 bases between the germline ends. CDR3 protein: CASSQDHRGRDSYGYTF. DNA of the CDR3: TGCGCCAGCAGCCAAGATCACCGCGGCAGAGATTCCTATGGCTACACCTTC.

The V gene is TRBV19, the J gene TRBJ2-7; D possibly corresponds to TRBD1 (5 bases). Germline V gene lookup returns CDR1 LNHDA and CDR2 SQIVND (reference sequence). Deletions cut 8 bases from V and 4 bases from J, with 9 bases between. The CDR3 has 11 residues. The CDR3 here is CASSPGYEQYF. In DNA form, the CDR3 reads TGTGCCAGTTCCCCAGGGTACGAGCAGTACTTC.

The chain uses TRBV24-1 and TRBJ2-5, with 7 bases identical to TRBD2. The V and J ends lost 4 bases and 1 base, in that order; junction bases with no gene match: 5. The germline CDR1 and CDR2 sequences are KGHDR and SFDVKD. This CDR3 spans 15 amino acids. The CDR3 DNA sequence: TGTGCCACCAGTGAGGGGGGGTCAATCCAAGAGACCCAGTACTTC. It yields the protein CATSEGGSIQETQYF.

The J gene is TRBJ1-4, the V gene TRBV7-2; D possibly corresponds to TRBD1 (5 bases). CDR1 and CDR2 from the germline V gene are SGHTA and FQGNSA. Trimming took off 6 bases at V and 5 bases at J, with 16 bases between the two ends. This CDR3 region has 15 residues. CDR3 in amino acids: CASSPRRGSNEKLFF. CDR3 bases: TGTGCCAGCAGTCCAAGGAGGGGATCCAATGAAAAACTGTTTTTT.

V and J are TRBV19 and TRBJ1-5; D unresolved. The length of the CDR3 is 13 residues. The germline gives CDR1 LNHDA, CDR2 SQIVND (reference sequence). V lost 2 bases, J lost 6 bases, and 8 bases lay in between. The CDR3 sequence is CASSIQEGQPQHF. The DNA of the CDR3 is TGTGCCAGTAGTATACAGGAGGGTCAGCCCCAGCATTTT.

The chain recombines TRBV19 with TRBJ1-5; D possibly corresponds to TRBD1 (5 bases). With 8 bases removed from V and 0 bases from J, the gap between germline ends came to 17 bases. The CDR3 is 16 amino acids. The V gene's germline CDR1 is LNHDA and CDR2 SQIVND (reference sequence). CDR3 loop: CASRDSNLYSNQPQHF. The CDR3 bases are TGTGCCAGTCGCGACAGCAATCTTTATAGCAATCAGCCCCAGCATTTT.

V gene TRBV12-3 or TRBV12-4 combines with J gene TRBJ2-2; tentatively, D is TRBD1 (5 bases). The CDR3 is 13 amino acids. V lost 6 bases, J lost 4 bases, and 9 bases lay in between. Here the CDR3 reads CASSSRVTGELFF. The CDR3 coding sequence is TGTGCCAGCAGCTCCAGGGTCACCGGGGAGCTGTTTTTT.

The CDR3 spells CASSFLGSSVYEQYF. For the CDR3, the DNA is TGTGCCAGCAGTTTCTTGGGTAGCTCCGTCTACGAGCAGTACTTC. This chain uses TRBV28 with TRBJ2-7; D is undetermined. Per germline, CDR1 MDHEN and CDR2 SYDVKM. The CDR3 has 15 amino acids. V lost 3 bases, J lost 3 bases, and 15 bases lay in between. The complete variable domain, with remaining parts taken from reference TRBV28 and TRBJ2-7, reads DVKVTQSSRYLVKRTGEKVFLECVQDMDHENMFWYRQDPGLGLRLIYFSYDVKMKEKGDIPEGYSVSREKKERFSLILESASTNQTSMYLCASSFLGSSVYEQYFGPGTRLTVT.

V is TRBV28 and J is TRBJ1-1; D is unresolved. Germline V gene data show CDR1 as MDHEN and CDR2 as SYDVKM. V gave up 3 bases and J gave up 13 bases, with 15 bases separating them. This CDR3 is built from 12 residues. The CDR3 loop reads CASSLRREKVFF. CDR3 DNA: TGTGCCAGCAGTTTGCGACGGGAGAAAGTTTTCTTT.